The 21 T cell receptor beta chains below come from one sample, sequenced in a study of blood T cell repertoires in COVID-19 (dated by TCRdb to about 2020). The method was the immunoSEQ multiplex PCR assay. Not all clones reach the TCRdb copy of this immuneACCESS table, which keeps in-frame sequences only. Checked studies attribute under half of the gap to unresolved V genes and leave the rest unexplained. In all, the sample holds 150,000 to 200,000 clones, and approximately 90% of those were seen once. The leading ten clones occupy around 2.3% of the sample. The sample consisted of peripheral blood. These TCRs come from a man in his 70s with active or convalescent COVID-19.

V and J are TRBV19 and TRBJ1-6, with 9 bases that match TRBD1. Germline CDR1 reads LNHDA; CDR2 reads SQIVND (reference sequence). The CDR3 extends over 14 amino acids. Unmatched junction bases numbered 7, after V lost 6 bases and J lost 10 bases. The DNA of the CDR3 is TGTGCCAGTAGGGGACAGGGAAGTTTATCACCCCTCCACTTT. Protein product: CASRGQGSLSPLHF.

The rearrangement joins TRBV28 to TRBJ1-4; D is undetermined. Trimming left V 3 bases short and J 5 bases short, with 7 bases between. The CDR3 has 13 amino acids. Germline values: CDR1 MDHEN, CDR2 SYDVKM. The CDR3 here is CASSFSGNEKLFF. The CDR3, as DNA: TGTGCCAGCAGTTTTTCCGGGAATGAAAAACTGTTTTTT.

This chain uses TRBV11-2 with TRBJ2-2, with D perhaps TRBD2 (6 bases). CDR1 is SGHAT, CDR2 FQNNGV, per germline. The V end lost 1 base, the J end lost 4 bases, and 16 bases lay between the germline ends. This CDR3 is 17 amino acids long. The CDR3 DNA reads as TGTGCCAGCAGCTTAGGGGCCGCTGGGGGAGGCACCGGGGAGCTGTTTTTT. Amino acids: CASSLGAAGGGTGELFF.

This rearrangement joins TRBV2 to TRBJ2-4; tentatively, D is TRBD1 (6 bases). Germline CDR1 reads SNHLY; CDR2 reads FYNNEI. With 4 bases removed from V and 12 bases from J, the gap between germline ends came to 13 bases. CDR3 length: 12 residues. The CDR3 nucleotides read TGTGCCAGCAGTGGGGACAAAGGTTCTCAGTACTTC. Amino acids: CASSGDKGSQYF.

V usage is TRBV5-1 and J usage is TRBJ2-3, with TRBD2 as a possible D gene (5 bases). V was cut by 3 bases and J by 6 bases, with 14 bases left in between. The CDR3 sequence is 14 residues long. Germline CDR1 reads SGHRS; CDR2 reads YFSETQ. The CDR3 reads CASSSGVSSDTQYF. CDR3 nucleotides: TGCGCCAGCAGCTCCGGGGTCTCGTCGGATACGCAGTATTTT.

This sequence joins TRBV6-2 or TRBV6-3 and TRBJ2-1; 11 bases agree with TRBD2. The germline CDR1 and CDR2 sequences are MNHEY and SVGEGT. With 5 bases clipped from V and 0 bases from J, the junction kept 12 bases outside the gene matches. There are 19 residues in the CDR3. The CDR3 bases are TGTGCCAGCAGTAGAGGGAGTAGCGGGGGGGCGCCCTCCTACAATGAGCAGTTCTTC. The encoded protein is CASSRGSSGGAPSYNEQFF.

The chain combines TRBV4-1 with TRBJ2-1; tentative D call: TRBD2 (5 bases). V dropped 4 bases and J dropped 2 bases, with 21 bases sitting between them. The germline gives CDR1 MGHRA, CDR2 YSYEKL. The CDR3 sequence is 18 residues long. The CDR3 sequence: CASSPSGSSGLTYNEQFF. CDR3 sequence (DNA): TGCGCCAGCAGCCCCTCGGGGTCGAGCGGCCTTACCTACAATGAGCAGTTCTTC.

This chain joins TRBV5-4 and TRBJ2-2, with TRBD1 identical over 7 bases. V lost 4 bases, J lost 2 bases, and 2 bases stayed unmatched. The V gene's germline CDR1 is SGHNT and CDR2 YYREEE (reference sequence). This CDR3 comprises 14 residues. The CDR3 region has the DNA TGTGCCAGCAGCCGGGACAGCAACACCGGGGAGCTGTTTTTT. It codes for CASSRDSNTGELFF. Supplemented by reference TRBV5-4 and TRBJ2-2, the full variable domain reads ETGVTQSPTHLIKTRGQQVTLRCSSQSGHNTVSWYQQALGQGPQFIFQYYREEENGRGNFPPRFSGLQFPNYSSELNVNALELDDSALYLCASSRDSNTGELFFGEGSRLTVL.

The rearrangement uses TRBV19 and TRBJ2-2; D perhaps matches TRBD1 (6 bases). Trimming removed 4 bases from V and 4 bases from J, with 13 bases in between. The CDR3 consists of 15 residues. Germline values: CDR1 LNHDA, CDR2 SQIVND (reference sequence). CDR3 coding DNA: TGTGCCAGTAGTAAGGCAGGGGAACGCACCGGGGAGCTGTTTTTT. It translates to CASSKAGERTGELFF.

V and J are TRBV19 and TRBJ2-5, with TRBD1 matching 8 bases. The germline V gene encodes CDR1 LNHDA and CDR2 SQIVND (reference sequence). V lost 3 bases, J lost 2 bases, and 2 bases stayed unmatched. The CDR3 loop spans 14 amino acids. This CDR3 is CASSITGGQETQYF. The CDR3 DNA reads TGTGCCAGTAGTATTACAGGGGGACAAGAGACCCAGTACTTC.

This clone has only a few counts. The CDR3 coding sequence is TGCGCCAGCAGCTTGGAGCCCGGCAGGTATAGCTCCTACGAGCAGTACTTC. Protein sequence: CASSLEPGRYSSYEQYF. The rearrangement joins TRBV5-1 to TRBJ2-7, with no clear D. The CDR3 spans 17 residues. CDR1 is SGHRS and CDR2 is YFSETQ in the germline V gene. The germline V and J ends were trimmed by 0 bases and 0 bases, with 16 bases remaining between them.

The chain couples TRBV27 to TRBJ1-5; no firm D call. Germline values: CDR1 MNHEY, CDR2 SMNVEV (reference sequence). The CDR3 consists of 14 residues. V was clipped by 7 bases and J by 7 bases, with 17 bases between them. The CDR3, as DNA: TGTGCCAGCATTCAGGCCTACGGTGGCCAGCCCCAGCATTTT. It is translated as CASIQAYGGQPQHF.

This clone has just a few counts. This CDR3 reads CSAWGESEQFF. DNA for the CDR3: TGCAGCGCCTGGGGGGAATCGGAGCAGTTCTTC. This chain uses TRBV29-1 with TRBJ2-1; a weak D match, TRBD2 (6 bases). V lost 7 bases and J 10 bases, leaving 14 bases between the germline ends. The CDR3 runs to 11 residues. Looked up from germline, CDR1 is SQVTM and CDR2 is ANQGSEA.

The chain joins TRBV30 to TRBJ1-2, with 9 positions matching TRBD1. The CDR3 consists of 17 residues. Trimming took 2 bases from V and 4 from J; bases not matched to a gene: 14. The germline CDR1 and CDR2 sequences are GTSNPN and SVGIG (reference sequence). The CDR3 is CAWSKPLTGTGSYGYTF. The CDR3 DNA sequence: TGTGCCTGGAGTAAACCTCTCACCGGGACAGGGAGCTATGGCTACACCTTC.

The J gene is TRBJ2-7, the V gene TRBV11-2; 8 bases match TRBD1. With V trimmed by 2 bases and J by 1 base, 13 bases remained unmatched. The CDR3 contains 18 residues. The germline V gene encodes CDR1 SGHAT and CDR2 FQNNGV. Written as DNA, the CDR3 is TGTGCCAGCAGCTTACGAGTGACAGGGGCCTTTTTTTCCTACGAGCAGTACTTC. This gives the protein CASSLRVTGAFFSYEQYF.

In its sample, this clone was seen once. The rearrangement joins TRBV4-3 to TRBJ2-6; 9 bases align to TRBD1. CDR1 is LGHNA and CDR2 is YSLEER in the germline V gene. The CDR3 consists of 22 residues. V was clipped by 4 bases and J by 0 bases; unmatched bases: 19. CDR3 in amino acids: CASSRSIRGGQGLLSGANVLTF. The CDR3 DNA reads TGCGCCAGCAGCCGATCGATTCGGGGCGGACAGGGGCTCCTCTCTGGGGCCAACGTCCTGACTTTC.

This chain links TRBV2 with TRBJ1-6, with 7 bases that match TRBD1. The germline CDR1 and CDR2 sequences are SNHLY and FYNNEI. The CDR3 has 17 residues. Trimming cost V 8 bases and J 7 bases; bases outside gene matches: 17. DNA for the CDR3: TGTGCCAGCTCCCGGACAGGAAGCGGTTATGGGAATTCACCCCTCCACTTT. It yields the protein CASSRTGSGYGNSPLHF.

The gene calls are TRBV27 and TRBJ2-4; D may be TRBD1 (7 bases). The CDR3 has 15 residues. Trimming took off 6 bases at V and 1 base at J, with 13 bases between the two ends. CDR1 is MNHEY, CDR2 SMNVEV, per germline (reference sequence). CDR3 DNA sequence: TGTGCCAGCAGGGCAGGGGGGCGGGCCAAAAACATTCAGTACTTC. This encodes CASRAGGRAKNIQYF.

This clone was counted only a few times. In DNA form, the CDR3 reads TGTGCCACCCTGTCACAGGGGGCATCCGGGGAGCTGTTTTTT. Translating gives CATLSQGASGELFF. The J gene is TRBJ2-2, the V gene TRBV6-5; 9 bases align to TRBD1. Germline CDR1 reads MNHEY; CDR2 reads SVGAGI. After removal of 10 bases from V and 6 bases from J, the junction contained 9 bases not matched to a gene. The CDR3 runs 14 residues.

J is TRBJ1-2 and V is TRBV18; no clear D gene. The V end lost 0 bases, the J end lost 7 bases, and 9 bases lay between the germline ends. Germline CDR1 and CDR2: KGHSH and LQKENI. There are 13 residues in the CDR3. The DNA of the CDR3 is TGTGCCAGCTCACCACCGAGAGGAGGTGGCTACACCTTC. Protein: CASSPPRGGGYTF.

The chain links TRBV28 to TRBJ2-7; D may be TRBD2 (6 bases). Germline CDR1 is MDHEN and CDR2 is SYDVKM. Trimming cost V 6 bases and J 0 bases, with 15 bases left between them. The CDR3 extends over 15 amino acids. The CDR3: CASRDLEGSSYEQYF. The DNA for the CDR3 is TGTGCCAGCAGGGACCTGGAGGGGAGCTCCTACGAGCAGTACTTC.